The 23 T cell receptor beta chains reported below all come from one sample, sequenced in a study of molecular identifiers for immune sequencing clone quantification. In TCRdb, the PCR reads were re-called with MiXCR into one record per CDR3 protein. The sample holds roughly 320,000 distinct CDR3 sequences, about a quarter seen once. What was sequenced was naive CD8+ T cells from blood, with Jurkat cell RNA spiked in. Indicated subset: FACS-sorted CD8+CD4-CCR7+CD45RA+ naive T cells. Every receptor here comes from a human donor in good health. Some libraries in this study had Jurkat cell RNA spiked in.

V gene TRBV12-3 or TRBV12-4 combines with J gene TRBJ2-5, with D uncertain. The CDR3 contains 12 residues. The ends were cut back, 2 bases at V and 4 bases at J, with 5 bases in the middle. CDR3 protein: CASSLFSETQYF. CDR3 bases: TGTGCCAGCAGTTTATTTTCAGAGACCCAGTACTTC.

This clonotype was counted ten times or more. V and J are TRBV20-1 and TRBJ2-7; 7 bases are a match to TRBD1. Unmatched junction bases numbered 6, after V lost 2 bases and J lost 2 bases. Per germline, CDR1 DFQATT and CDR2 SNEGSKA (reference sequence). The CDR3 totals 14 residues. Here the CDR3 reads CSARNRDSPYEQYF. The CDR3 DNA is TGCAGTGCTAGAAATAGGGACAGCCCCTACGAGCAGTACTTC.

Worth noting for this clonotype: This could be a read error, since a much larger clone is one nucleotide away. V gene TRBV24-1 combines with J gene TRBJ2-2, with 10 bases identical to TRBD2. V trimming: 0 bases; J trimming: 1 base; junction bases outside the gene matches: 10. This CDR3 has 20 residues. Germline CDR1 reads KGHDR; CDR2 reads SFDVKD. This CDR3 is CATSDLPSRLAGGNTGELFF. The CDR3 region has the DNA TGTGCCACCAGTGATTTGCCCTCTCGACTAGCGGGTGGGAACACCGGGGAGCTGTTTTTT.

The chain carries TRBV4-3 and TRBJ1-6, with D unclear. Between the trimmed V and J ends, which lost 0 bases and 8 bases, there was a span of 11 bases. CDR3 size: 15 residues. Per the germline V gene, CDR1 is LGHNA and CDR2 is YSLEER. CDR3 loop: CASSQDSGGYSPLHF. In DNA, the CDR3 is TGCGCCAGCAGCCAAGATTCAGGCGGGTATTCACCCCTCCACTTT.

The chain employs TRBV20-1 and TRBJ2-2, with a tentative D call TRBD2 (5 bases). CDR3 size: 18 residues. With 0 bases removed from V and 1 base from J, the gap between germline ends came to 18 bases. CDR1 is DFQATT, CDR2 SNEGSKA, per germline (reference sequence). Here the CDR3 DNA reads TGCAGTGCTAGAGATCGGGGTAAACCCAGAATGAACACCGGGGAGCTGTTTTTT. Translated: CSARDRGKPRMNTGELFF.

This clonotype was seen a handful of times. DNA of the CDR3: TGTGCCACCAGTGACCCTGGAGAGCAGGAACCGACTAGCGGGAGTTTCGTGGATGAGCAGTTCTTC. Its protein product is CATSDPGEQEPTSGSFVDEQFF. V and J are TRBV24-1 and TRBJ2-1; 12 bases fit TRBD2. This CDR3 spans 22 amino acids. The J segment lost 8 bases and the V segment lost 4 bases, leaving 26 bases of the junction unmatched. Looked up from germline, CDR1 is KGHDR and CDR2 is SFDVKD.

This clonotype was recorded at least ten times. The chain recombines TRBV3-1 with TRBJ2-4; D is perhaps TRBD2 (5 bases). Germline V CDR1 and CDR2: LGHDT, YNNKEL (reference sequence). The CDR3 is 14 residues long. V lost 1 base, J lost 1 base, and 5 bases lay in between. CDR3 nucleotide sequence: TGTGCCAGCAGCCAAGCGGGGGCCAAAAACATTCAGTACTTC. It specifies CASSQAGAKNIQYF.

This clonotype was counted many times. The gene calls are TRBV12-3 or TRBV12-4 and TRBJ1-6; maybe TRBD1 (5 bases). The CDR3 is 13 amino acids. Trimming took 5 bases from V and 11 from J, leaving 13 bases between them. CDR3 nucleotides: TGTGCCAGCAGTGGGGGGGGGGGTCCACCCCTCCACTTT. Translating gives CASSGGGGPPLHF.

This clonotype was counted ten times or more. The V and J genes are TRBV19 and TRBJ1-5; D is unresolved. The CDR3 is 12 amino acids. V lost 1 base and J lost 7, with 5 bases in between. Germline CDR1 reads LNHDA; CDR2 reads SQIVND (reference sequence). The CDR3 reads CASSIGGQPQHF. CDR3 DNA: TGTGCCAGTAGTATAGGGGGACAGCCCCAGCATTTT. The whole variable domain, remainder taken from reference TRBV19 and TRBJ1-5, is DGGITQSPKYLFRKEGQNVTLSCEQNLNHDAMYWYRQDPGQGLRLIYYSQIVNDFQKGDIAEGYSVSREKKESFPLTVTSAQKNPTAFYLCASSIGGQPQHFGDGTRLSIL.

As to this clonotype: A read error may produce the germline difference seen at one junction end. This sequence joins TRBV5-5 and TRBJ2-2, with D hard to call. The CDR3 runs to 14 residues. Germline CDR1 reads SGHKS; CDR2 reads YYEKEE (reference sequence). This chain's CDR3 is CVSSPPGNTGELFF. The CDR3 DNA follows: TGTGTCAGCAGCCCCCCAGGGAACACCGGGGAGCTGTTTTTT.

Turning to this clonotype: No conserved phenylalanine or tryptophan is present at the end of the CDR3, so a read error is the likely explanation. V and J are TRBV20-1 and TRBJ2-3; 13 bases are shared with TRBD2. The germline V gene has CDR1 DFQATT and CDR2 SNEGSKA (reference sequence). The V gene end was trimmed by 4 bases and the J gene end by 7 bases; junction bases not matched to a gene: 8. The CDR3 consists of 15 residues. CDR3 coding DNA: TGCAGTGCTAAGACTAGCGGGGGGACCATGAATACGCAGTATCTT. Encoded protein: CSAKTSGGTMNTQYL.

At least ten counts were recorded for this clonotype. The chain is built from TRBV7-6 and TRBJ2-5; maybe TRBD2 (6 bases). This CDR3 has 17 amino acids. Germline CDR1 and CDR2: SGHVS and FNYEAQ. V was pared by 3 bases and J by 3 bases, with 20 bases between. CDR3 nucleotides: TGTGCCAGCAGCTTTACCGCGCCGGCGGGGCCAAAAGAGACCCAGTACTTC. Protein: CASSFTAPAGPKETQYF. Variable domain in full (rest from reference TRBV7-6 and TRBJ2-5): GAGVSQSPRYKVTKRGQDVALRCDPISGHVSLYWYRQALGQGPEFLTYFNYEAQQDKSGLPNDRFSAERPEGSISTLTIQRTEQRDSAMYRCASSFTAPAGPKETQYFGPGTRLLVL.

Concerning this clonotype itself: A much bigger clone sits one base away, suggesting this may be a read error. The V call is TRBV5-3, the J call TRBJ2-1; D ambiguous. TRBV5-3 is assigned to the ORF class and has an uncertain function. This CDR3 is built from 13 residues. CDR3 in amino acids: CASSLSLGNEQLF. The DNA of the CDR3 is TGTGCCAGCAGCTTGTCTCTCGGCAATGAGCAGCTCTTC.

The table lists this clonotype with a count of one. A single base separates this from a much larger clone, so it may be a read error. The rearrangement uses TRBV20-1 and TRBJ2-2; 8 bases are a match to TRBD1. Trimming cost V 4 bases and J 10 bases; bases outside gene matches: 11. Germline values: CDR1 DFQATT, CDR2 SNEGSKA (reference sequence). The CDR3 is 14 amino acids. The CDR3 nucleotides are TGCAGTGCTAAGACAGGGGTCTATGACGAGGAGCTGTTTTTT. Translated: CSAKTGVYDEELFF.

The chain carries TRBV13 and TRBJ2-3; 8 nucleotides line up with TRBD1. Germline CDR1 reads PRHDT; CDR2 reads FYEKMQ (reference sequence). The J segment lost 1 base and the V segment lost 5 bases, leaving 14 bases of the junction unmatched. The length of the CDR3 is 18 residues. CDR3 nucleotide sequence: TGTGCCAGCAGCGGATATGTTAGACAGGGGATCGGCACAGATACGCAGTATTTT. Encoded protein: CASSGYVRQGIGTDTQYF.

A note on this clonotype: A read error may produce the germline difference seen at one junction end. This chain joins TRBV20-1 and TRBJ1-1; D might be TRBD1 (5 bases). The CDR3 is 16 amino acids. Germline V gene sequence: CDR1 DFQATT, CDR2 SNEGSKA (reference sequence). Here the CDR3 reads CSARGSLVGVTTDAFF. Here the CDR3 DNA reads TGCAGTGCTAGAGGCTCCCTCGTGGGGGTTACTACTGACGCTTTCTTT.

In its sample, this clonotype was seen a few times. The V gene is TRBV7-9, the J gene TRBJ2-1; TRBD1 matches 12 bases. Germline trimming cut 5 bases from V and 4 bases from J; bases unmatched to any gene: 6. This CDR3 is 16 amino acids long. From germline, CDR1 is SEHNR and CDR2 FQNEAQ (reference sequence). The CDR3 nucleotides read TGTGCCAGCAGCCCGGGGACAGGGGGCAGTTACAATGAGCAGTTCTTC. Encoded protein: CASSPGTGGSYNEQFF.

This clonotype was detected many times. This sequence joins TRBV7-9 and TRBJ2-3; no definite D call. Deletions cut 6 bases from V and 6 bases from J, with 13 bases between. The V gene's germline CDR1 is SEHNR and CDR2 FQNEAQ (reference sequence). The CDR3 covers 13 residues. The CDR3 here is CASSPPEADTQYF. CDR3 DNA: TGTGCCAGCAGTCCACCTGAGGCGGATACGCAGTATTTT.

Remarks on this clonotype: It may be a read error: a sequence one base away is much more abundant. V is TRBV2 and J is TRBJ2-7, with D possibly matching TRBD1 (5 bases). CDR3 length equals 13 residues. V shed 7 bases and J shed 2 bases, with 12 bases lying between them. CDR1 and CDR2 from the germline V gene are SNHLY and FYNNEI. The CDR3 nucleotides read TGTGCCAGCAAAGACATAGGGGCCTACGAGCAGTACTTC. This gives the protein CASKDIGAYEQYF.

This chain uses TRBV13 with TRBJ1-3; a possible D gene is TRBD1 (5 bases). V lost 4 bases and J lost 1, with 20 bases in between. This CDR3 comprises 18 residues. CDR1 is PRHDT, CDR2 FYEKMQ, per germline (reference sequence). The CDR3 protein is CASSSHIGGYDSGNTIYF. In DNA form, the CDR3 reads TGTGCCAGCAGCTCACACATTGGGGGATATGATTCTGGAAACACCATATATTTT.

The gene calls are TRBV7-2 and TRBJ1-1; 7 nucleotides align to TRBD1. Germline CDR1 reads SGHTA; CDR2 reads FQGNSA. The J segment lost 4 bases and the V segment lost 6 bases, leaving 11 bases of the junction unmatched. This CDR3 is built from 15 residues. CDR3 amino acids: CASRFVSGTVTEAFF. CDR3 in DNA: TGTGCCAGCAGGTTTGTTTCCGGGACAGTCACTGAAGCTTTCTTT.

This clonotype occurred many times. The gene calls are TRBV28 and TRBJ2-7; D gene ambiguous. V was trimmed by 5 bases and J by 6 bases, leaving 14 bases between them. The CDR3 is 13 residues long. CDR1 MDHEN and CDR2 SYDVKM come from the germline V gene. CDR3 region: CASSLLHGSEQYF. The CDR3, as DNA: TGTGCCAGCAGTCTCCTACACGGATCCGAGCAGTACTTC. Together with reference TRBV28 and TRBJ2-7, the CDR3 gives the full variable domain: DVKVTQSSRYLVKRTGEKVFLECVQDMDHENMFWYRQDPGLGLRLIYFSYDVKMKEKGDIPEGYSVSREKKERFSLILESASTNQTSMYLCASSLLHGSEQYFGPGTRLTVT.

Note on this clonotype: A much larger clone differs by one base, so this may be a read error. The conserved final phenylalanine or tryptophan is absent from the CDR3, which likely points to a read error. The rearrangement uses TRBV4-1 and TRBJ2-5; D not certain. The V gene's germline CDR1 is MGHRA and CDR2 YSYEKL. Deletions cut 0 bases from V and 4 bases from J, with 6 bases between. The CDR3 covers 13 residues. The CDR3 protein is CASSQDGAETQYL. The CDR3 DNA is TGCGCCAGCAGCCAAGACGGAGCAGAGACCCAGTACCTC.